This T cell receptor (beta chain) originates from a study of cytomegalovirus exposure and HLA in healthy donors. As for the study in general: A prior study identified approximately 120 million unique TCR beta sequences from 180 million or so T cells.

J was trimmed by 3 bases and V by 5 bases; bases with no gene match: 6. CDR1 is SEHNR, CDR2 FQNEAQ, per germline (reference sequence). The CDR3 covers 15 residues. It was with 60 Vbeta and 13 Jbeta primers that the PCR ran. Assay: immunoSEQ multiplex PCR; the TCRdb copy retains only in-frame clones and omits some. The repertoire consists of around 160,000 clones, with roughly 83% occurring once and the leading ten covering less than 2%. To note about this clone: As yet, its antigen is unknown.

Study-level results: It was in a later analysis that TCR association rates were seen to vary by HLA locus, highest for DRB1 and lowest for HLA-C. The study flagged around 160 TCR beta chains as cytomegalovirus-associated.

The sequenced sample was PBMCs. The source is a woman under 30 in good health and CMV-seronegative. The rearrangement uses TRBV7-9 and TRBJ2-1, with 8 bases matching TRBD1. For the CDR3, the DNA is TGTGCCAGCAGCCTTACAGGGGGTCGCTACAATGAGCAGTTCTTC. This translates into CASSLTGGRYNEQFF.